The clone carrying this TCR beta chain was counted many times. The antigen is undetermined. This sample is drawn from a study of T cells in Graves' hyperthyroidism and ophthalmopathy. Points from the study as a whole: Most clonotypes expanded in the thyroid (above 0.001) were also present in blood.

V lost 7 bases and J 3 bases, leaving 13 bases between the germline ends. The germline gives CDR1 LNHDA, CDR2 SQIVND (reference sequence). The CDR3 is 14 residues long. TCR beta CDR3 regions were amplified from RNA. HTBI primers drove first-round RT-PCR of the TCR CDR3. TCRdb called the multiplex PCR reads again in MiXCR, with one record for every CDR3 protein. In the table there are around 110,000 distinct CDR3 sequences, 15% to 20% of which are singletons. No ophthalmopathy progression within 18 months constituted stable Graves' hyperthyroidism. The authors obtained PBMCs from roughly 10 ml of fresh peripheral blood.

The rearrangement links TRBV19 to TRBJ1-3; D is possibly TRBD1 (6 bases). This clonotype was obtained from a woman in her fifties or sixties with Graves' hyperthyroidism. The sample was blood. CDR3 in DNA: TGTGCCAGTACCCGACGGGACATTGGAAACACCATATATTTT. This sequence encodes CASTRRDIGNTIYF.